The 22 T cell receptor beta chains below come from one sample, sequenced in a study of shared T cell receptors in the human thymus. Repertoires were generated with immunoSEQ multiplex PCR, while TCRdb's copy carries only in-frame clones and drops some. The sample contains 600,000 to 900,000 clones, around 85% of which appear only once. This sample was also put to use in a study of human thymus T cells.

The sample taken for sequencing was thymocytes. Receptor source: a girl less than two years old with a congenital heart defect.

The chain uses TRBV9 and TRBJ1-2; D gene unclear. This CDR3 is built from 16 residues. The germline V and J ends were trimmed by 4 bases and 4 bases, with 20 bases remaining between them. The germline gives CDR1 SGDLS, CDR2 YYNGEE. CDR3 protein: CASSPTDSVLRYGYTF. For the CDR3, the DNA is TGTGCCAGCAGCCCAACCGACTCGGTCTTGCGCTATGGCTACACCTTC.

The chain joins TRBV28 to TRBJ2-5; D is uncertain. Germline CDR1 MDHEN, CDR2 SYDVKM. This CDR3 is 16 amino acids long. V was shortened by 2 bases and J by 2 bases, with 15 bases between the two germline ends. In DNA form, the CDR3 reads TGTGCCAGCAGTTTAGGGTTTGGGCTGAAACAAGAGACCCAGTACTTC. It is translated as CASSLGFGLKQETQYF.

The chain has TRBV7-6 and TRBJ1-2; the D gene is possibly TRBD1 (5 bases). V gave up 4 bases and J gave up 2 bases, with 8 bases separating them. CDR1 SGHVS and CDR2 FNYEAQ come from the germline V gene. The CDR3 loop spans 13 amino acids. In DNA, the CDR3 is TGTGCCAGCAGCTCTGACAGCAACTATGGCTACACCTTC. This gives the protein CASSSDSNYGYTF.

The V call is TRBV27, the J call TRBJ1-6, with 7 bases identical to TRBD1. This CDR3 is built from 14 residues. V shed 3 bases and J 9 bases; nucleotides not matched to a gene: 5. Germline V gene lookup returns CDR1 MNHEY and CDR2 SMNVEV (reference sequence). DNA for the CDR3: TGTGCCAGCAGTTTGAGGGGGCGAAGTTCACCCCTCCACTTT. Amino acids: CASSLRGRSSPLHF.

The chain links TRBV7-9 to TRBJ2-1, with a tentative D call TRBD2 (5 bases). CDR1 and CDR2 (germline): SEHNR, FQNEAQ (reference sequence). There are 18 residues in the CDR3. V dropped 1 base and J dropped 5 bases, with 21 bases sitting between them. The DNA for the CDR3 is TGTGCCAGCAGCTTAGTTGCCGGGCTTGAGAGGGATCACAATGAGCAGTTCTTC. Protein product: CASSLVAGLERDHNEQFF.

The V call is TRBV4-3, the J call TRBJ2-7, with a possible D match to TRBD1 (6 bases). The V gene's germline CDR1 is LGHNA and CDR2 YSLEER. The V end was cut by 0 bases, the J end by 6 bases, with 12 bases between. CDR3 length equals 14 residues. The CDR3 DNA is TGCGCCAGCAGCCAAGAATTTAGAGGGGGCGAGCAGTACTTC. Encoded protein: CASSQEFRGGEQYF.

This chain connects TRBV29-1 to TRBJ1-1, with D possibly being TRBD1 (5 bases). V was shortened by 6 bases and J by 2 bases, with 13 bases between the two germline ends. The germline V gene encodes CDR1 SQVTM and CDR2 ANQGSEA. The CDR3 has 13 amino acids. The CDR3 region is CSVVNGQNTEAFF. CDR3 sequence (DNA): TGCAGCGTCGTCAACGGACAAAACACTGAAGCTTTCTTT.

CDR3: CASSLWLRMRNQETQYF. CDR3 sequence (DNA): TGTGCCAGCAGCTTATGGCTAAGGATGCGGAACCAAGAGACCCAGTACTTC. This chain uses TRBV7-8 with TRBJ2-5; D is uncertain. V lost 2 bases, J lost 0 bases, and 16 bases lay in between. The V gene's germline CDR1 is SGHVS and CDR2 FQNEAQ. CDR3 length: 17 residues.

The V gene is TRBV25-1, the J gene TRBJ2-3; D is possibly TRBD1 (6 bases). Germline CDR1 MGHDK, CDR2 SYGVNS. The germline V and J ends were trimmed by 6 bases and 3 bases, with 13 bases remaining between them. This CDR3 region has 14 residues. CDR3 sequence reads: CASSPGTQTDTQYF. DNA for the CDR3: TGTGCCAGCAGCCCCGGGACACAGACAGATACGCAGTATTTT.

The chain is built from TRBV15 and TRBJ1-3, with D perhaps TRBD1 (6 bases). Germline V gives CDR1 LNHNV, CDR2 YYDKDF (reference sequence). The CDR3 spans 16 residues. V dropped 5 bases and J dropped 2 bases, with 16 bases sitting between them. The CDR3 nucleotides read TGTGCCACCAGCTTTAACCGCAGGGGAACTGGAAACACCATATATTTT. Amino acids: CATSFNRRGTGNTIYF.

V and J are TRBV6-6 and TRBJ1-3; D uncertain. The V end lost 0 bases, the J end lost 0 bases, and 6 bases lay between the germline ends. Germline-derived CDR1 and CDR2 are MNHNY and SVGAGI (reference sequence). This CDR3 is 15 amino acids long. For the CDR3, the DNA is TGTGCCAGCAGTTACTCGATGAGCTCTGGAAACACCATATATTTT. This encodes CASSYSMSSGNTIYF.

The V and J genes are TRBV5-1 and TRBJ2-1; D may be TRBD1 (6 bases). This CDR3 comprises 17 residues. V lost 1 base and J 4 bases, leaving 18 bases between the germline ends. Germline V gene lookup returns CDR1 SGHRS and CDR2 YFSETQ. CDR3 sequence: CASSLLRGGESYNEQFF. The CDR3 DNA reads as TGCGCCAGCAGCTTGCTCAGAGGGGGAGAGTCATACAATGAGCAGTTCTTC.

This clone was found once. The gene calls are TRBV30 and TRBJ1-6; D is possibly TRBD1 (5 bases). This CDR3 spans 14 amino acids. Germline assignment: CDR1 GTSNPN and CDR2 SVGIG (reference sequence). V lost 4 bases to trimming and J lost 4 bases, with 11 bases between them. In DNA form, the CDR3 reads TGTGCCTGGAAGAGGGAGGGGTATAATTCACCCCTCCACTTT. Translation gives CAWKREGYNSPLHF.

This rearrangement joins TRBV10-2 to TRBJ2-1; the D gene is possibly TRBD2 (6 bases). V shed 0 bases and J shed 2 bases, with 14 bases lying between them. The CDR3 runs to 17 residues. The germline gives CDR1 WSHSY, CDR2 SAAADI. This CDR3 is CASSESGDSLPYNEQFF. As DNA, the CDR3 is TGCGCCAGCAGTGAGTCTGGGGACTCACTCCCCTACAATGAGCAGTTCTTC.

This clone was recorded once. The chain couples TRBV7-2 to TRBJ1-2; D is possibly TRBD1 (6 bases). V shed 7 bases and J shed 6 bases, with 15 bases lying between them. The CDR3 consists of 13 residues. Germline V CDR1 and CDR2: SGHTA, FQGNSA. Here the CDR3 DNA reads TGTGCCAGCACCAGGGGAGCCCTGAATGGCTACACCTTC. As protein: CASTRGALNGYTF.

This chain links TRBV5-6 with TRBJ1-5; a weak D match, TRBD1 (6 bases). Trimming took 0 bases from V and 7 from J, leaving 14 bases between them. Germline V lookup: CDR1 SGHDT, CDR2 YYEEEE. The CDR3 covers 15 residues. The CDR3 DNA is TGTGCCAGCAGCTTGGGTCCCACAGGGAAGCAGCCCCAGCATTTT. Translation gives CASSLGPTGKQPQHF.

The sample holds one count of this clone. V gene TRBV7-9 combines with J gene TRBJ1-2, with 10 positions matching TRBD1. The V gene's germline CDR1 is SEHNR and CDR2 FQNEAQ (reference sequence). With V trimmed by 4 bases and J by 3 bases, 8 bases remained unmatched. The CDR3 covers 16 residues. The CDR3, as DNA: TGTGCCAGCAGCTACTCCGGGACAGGGGAGGACTATGGCTACACCTTC. Its translation: CASSYSGTGEDYGYTF.

The rearrangement joins TRBV11-2 to TRBJ2-5; no clear D. The end of the DNA aligns better with TRBJ2-7, so the J call may be wrong. This CDR3 is built from 11 residues. Germline values: CDR1 SGHAT, CDR2 FQNNGV. The CDR3 reads CASSFSYEQYF. DNA of the CDR3: TGTGCCAGCAGCTTTTCCTACGAGCAGTACTTC.

The J gene is TRBJ2-3, the V gene TRBV7-3, with 7 nucleotides matching TRBD1. Germline V gene data show CDR1 as SGHTA and CDR2 as FQGTGA. The CDR3 spans 12 residues. V was clipped by 4 bases and J by 13 bases; unmatched bases: 8. The CDR3 coding sequence is TGTGCCAGCAGCTCCACCCGGGACAGAAAGTATTTT. Protein sequence: CASSSTRDRKYF.

With regard to this clone: In the same sample, other DNA sequences code for this CDR3. The gene calls are TRBV6-5 and TRBJ2-7; D perhaps matches TRBD1 (6 bases). Germline assignment: CDR1 MNHEY and CDR2 SVGAGI. The CDR3 is 14 amino acids. The V and J ends lost 2 bases and 0 bases respectively, with 8 bases between them. The CDR3 region has the DNA TGTGCCAGCAGTTACGGACAGTCCTCCTACGAGCAGTACTTC. Protein sequence: CASSYGQSSYEQYF.

In this sample, this clone turned up a few times. V usage is TRBV12-5 and J usage is TRBJ2-7; 7 bases are shared with TRBD1. The CDR3 runs 14 residues. CDR1 and CDR2 (germline): LGHNT, FRNRAP. V was clipped by 4 bases and J by 1 base; unmatched bases: 4. The CDR3 DNA is TGTGCTAGTGGTTCAGGGGGAAAATCCTACGAGCAGTACTTC. As protein: CASGSGGKSYEQYF. The full variable domain, rest sourced from reference TRBV12-5 and TRBJ2-7, is DARVTQTPRHKVTEMGQEVTMRCQPILGHNTVFWYRQTMMQGLELLAYFRNRAPLDDSGMPKDRFSAEMPDATLATLKIQPSEPRDSAVYFCASGSGGKSYEQYFGPGTRLTVT.

This sequence joins TRBV4-3 and TRBJ1-4; D unresolved. CDR3 length equals 18 residues. Trimming stripped 0 bases from V and 2 bases from J, with 16 bases between. Germline-derived CDR1 and CDR2 are LGHNA and YSLEER. This chain's CDR3 is CASSQDPFLWATNEKLFF. For the CDR3, the DNA is TGCGCCAGCAGCCAAGATCCGTTTCTCTGGGCGACTAATGAAAAACTGTTTTTT.